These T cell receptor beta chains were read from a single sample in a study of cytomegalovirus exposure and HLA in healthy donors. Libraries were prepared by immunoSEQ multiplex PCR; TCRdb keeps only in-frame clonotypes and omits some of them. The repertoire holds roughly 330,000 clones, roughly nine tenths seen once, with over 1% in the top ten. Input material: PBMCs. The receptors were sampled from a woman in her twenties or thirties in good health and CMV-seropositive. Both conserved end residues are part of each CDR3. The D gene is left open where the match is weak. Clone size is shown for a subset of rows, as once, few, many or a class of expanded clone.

TGTGCCTGCGACGCTTCTAGGGCAACCTACGAGCAGTACTTC | CACDASRATYEQYF | - | TRBV30 | once | TRBJ2-7
TGCGCCAGCAGCCAAGATCGAACAGGGTACAATGAGCAGTTCTTC | CASSQDRTGYNEQFF | - | TRBV4-3 | - | TRBJ2-1
TGTGCCAGCAGTTTATGGACTAGCGGGAGGGAGAGGGATGAGCAGTTCTTC | CASSLWTSGRERDEQFF | TRBD2 | TRBV28 | - | TRBJ2-1
TGTGCCAGCACCGAGGGTGGGGGCCTAAGCGGGGAGCTGTTTTTT | CASTEGGGLSGELFF | - | TRBV6-1 | - | TRBJ2-2
TGCGCCAGCAGCCAAGCTTCTAGCGGGCCCTACAATGAGCAGTTCTTC | CASSQASSGPYNEQFF | TRBD2 | TRBV4-1 | - | TRBJ2-1
TGTGCCAGCAGCCGCGACAGGGGAGCGTTCAATGAGCAGTTCTTC | CASSRDRGAFNEQFF | TRBD1 | TRBV7-3 | - | TRBJ2-1
TGCGCCAGCAGCCAAGACTTAGGGAACACCGGGGAGCTGTTTTTT | CASSQDLGNTGELFF | - | TRBV4-3 | - | TRBJ2-2
TGTGCCAGCAGCTCCCGTCTCGATTACAATGAGCAGTTCTTC | CASSSRLDYNEQFF | - | TRBV13 | - | TRBJ2-1
TGTGCCAGCAGCTTCTGGGGGGAGACTGAAGCTTTCTTT | CASSFWGETEAFF | - | TRBV13 | few | TRBJ1-1
TGCGCCAGCACCCAACTAGCGGGCCCTTACAATGAGCAGTTCTTC | CASTQLAGPYNEQFF | TRBD2 | TRBV10-2 | - | TRBJ2-1
TGCAGTGCTGGCAGGGGGAACATTCAGTACTTC | CSAGRGNIQYF | TRBD1 | TRBV20-1 | - | TRBJ2-4
TGTGCCAGCAGTTTCTCAGGGGGGGCCTACGAGCAGTACTTC | CASSFSGGAYEQYF | - | TRBV6-5 | - | TRBJ2-7
TGTGCCTGGAGGTGGCAGGGTGGCAATGAAAAACTGTTTTTT | CAWRWQGGNEKLFF | - | TRBV30 | once | TRBJ1-4
TGTGTCAGAAGCTTAGATTGGACACGGGGCGCCCAAAGCTCCTACGAGCAGTACTTC | CVRSLDWTRGAQSSYEQYF | - | TRBV7-5 | - | TRBJ2-7
TGTGCCAGCAGTGGCTTTGAGGGGTCAGCTTTCTTT | CASSGFEGSAFF | - | TRBV25-1 | many | TRBJ1-1
TGCGCCAGCAGCTCGACGACAGGGTTTGGAAACACCATATATTTT | CASSSTTGFGNTIYF | TRBD1 | TRBV5-1 | - | TRBJ1-3
TGTGCCAGCAAAGGTCAGGGATCTGGAAACACCATATATTTT | CASKGQGSGNTIYF | - | TRBV27 | once | TRBJ1-3
TGTGCCATCAGCGCGGTAGAAAACGAGCAGTACTTC | CAISAVENEQYF | - | TRBV10-3 | - | TRBJ2-7
TGCGCCAGCAGCCAGACAGGGTCTAATGAAAAACTGTTTTTT | CASSQTGSNEKLFF | TRBD1 | TRBV4-1 | - | TRBJ1-4
TGCGCCAGCAGCCTAAGACAGGGCTCCTACGAGCAGTACTTC | CASSLRQGSYEQYF | TRBD1 | TRBV4-1 | few | TRBJ2-7
TGTGCCAGCAGCACGCGTAGGGGTAGATATTATTCTAGCTCCTACGAGCAGTACTTC | CASSTRRGRYYSSSYEQYF | - | TRBV5-6 | - | TRBJ2-7
TGCGCCAGCAGCTCATCGACGGCCTTACTAGCGGGAGGGCGTACCGGGGAGCTGTTTTTT | CASSSSTALLAGGRTGELFF | TRBD2 | TRBV5-1 | once | TRBJ2-2
TGTGCCAGCAGTGGACAGGGGTTGGCTGAAGCTTTCTTT | CASSGQGLAEAFF | TRBD1 | TRBV2 | - | TRBJ1-1
TGTGCCTGGAGGACAGGGATGGGGGCAACTAATGAAAAACTGTTTTTT | CAWRTGMGATNEKLFF | TRBD1 | TRBV30 | - | TRBJ1-4
TGTGCCAGCAGTTTAGGGACTAGCGGGGACAATGAGCAGTTCTTC | CASSLGTSGDNEQFF | TRBD2 | TRBV27 | - | TRBJ2-1